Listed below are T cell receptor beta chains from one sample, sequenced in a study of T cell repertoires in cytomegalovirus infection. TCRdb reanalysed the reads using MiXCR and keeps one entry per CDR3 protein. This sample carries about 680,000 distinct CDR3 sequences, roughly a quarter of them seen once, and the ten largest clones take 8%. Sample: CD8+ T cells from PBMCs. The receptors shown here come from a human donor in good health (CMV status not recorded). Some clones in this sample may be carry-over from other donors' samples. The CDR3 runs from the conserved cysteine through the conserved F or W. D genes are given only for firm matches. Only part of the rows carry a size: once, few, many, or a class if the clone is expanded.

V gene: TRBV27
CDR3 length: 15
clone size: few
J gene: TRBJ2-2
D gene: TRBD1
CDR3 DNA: TGTGCCAGCAACCCCGACAGGGGTCCCACCGGGGAGCTGTTTTTT
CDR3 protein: CASNPDRGPTGELFF

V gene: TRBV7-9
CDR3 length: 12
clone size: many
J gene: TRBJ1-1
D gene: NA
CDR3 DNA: TGTGCCAGCAGCTTATCCAGGCCAGAAGCTTTCTTT
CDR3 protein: CASSLSRPEAFF

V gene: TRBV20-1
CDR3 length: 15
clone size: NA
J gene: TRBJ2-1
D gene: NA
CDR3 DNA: TGCAGTGCTAGTGTAGCACTAGCATCCTACAATGAGCAGTTCTTC
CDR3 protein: CSASVALASYNEQFF

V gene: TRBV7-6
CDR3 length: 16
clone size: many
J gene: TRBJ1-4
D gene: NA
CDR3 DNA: TGTGCCAGCAGCTTATTCCCGGGACCGGAAGGAGAAAAACTGTTTTTT
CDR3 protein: CASSLFPGPEGEKLFF

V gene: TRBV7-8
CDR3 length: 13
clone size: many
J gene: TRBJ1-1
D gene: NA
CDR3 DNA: TGTGCCAGCAGCTTAAGGGGATGGACTGAAGCTTTCTTT
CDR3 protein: CASSLRGWTEAFF

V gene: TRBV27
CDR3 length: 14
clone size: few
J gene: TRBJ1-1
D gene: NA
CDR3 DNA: TGTGCCAGCAGTTGGACAGCTGTGAACACTGAAGCTTTCTTT
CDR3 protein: CASSWTAVNTEAFF

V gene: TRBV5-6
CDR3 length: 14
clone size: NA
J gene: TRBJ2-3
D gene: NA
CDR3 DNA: TGTGCCAGCAGCTTGGGTGACGTCACAGATACGCAGTATTTT
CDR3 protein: CASSLGDVTDTQYF

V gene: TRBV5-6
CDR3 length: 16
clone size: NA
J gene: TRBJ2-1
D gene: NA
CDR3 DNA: TGTGCCAGCAGCCCTCGGTTAGGCCCCTTATACAATGAGCAGTTCTTC
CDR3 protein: CASSPRLGPLYNEQFF

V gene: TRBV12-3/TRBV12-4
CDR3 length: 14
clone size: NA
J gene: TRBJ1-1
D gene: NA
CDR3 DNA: TGTGCCAGCGCCCTCCGGGGGTTGTATACTGAAGCTTTCTTT
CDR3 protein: CASALRGLYTEAFF

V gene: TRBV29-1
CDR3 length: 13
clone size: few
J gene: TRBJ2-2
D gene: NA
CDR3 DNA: TGCAGCGTTGTATTGCCGAACACCGGGGAGCTGTTTTTT
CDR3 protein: CSVVLPNTGELFF

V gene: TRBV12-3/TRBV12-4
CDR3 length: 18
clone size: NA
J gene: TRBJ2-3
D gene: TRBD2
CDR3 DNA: TGTGCCAGCAGTTTATTTGGTGTAGCGGGGGGGGGACGAGATACGCAGTATTTT
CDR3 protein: CASSLFGVAGGGRDTQYF

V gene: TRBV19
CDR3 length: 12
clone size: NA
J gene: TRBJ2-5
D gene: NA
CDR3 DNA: TGTGCCAGTAGTACCCCCGGGGAGACCCAGTACTTC
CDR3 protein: CASSTPGETQYF

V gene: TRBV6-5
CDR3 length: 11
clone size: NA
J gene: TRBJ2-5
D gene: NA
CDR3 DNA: TGTGCCAGCAGGACCACAGTGACCCAGTACTTC
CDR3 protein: CASRTTVTQYF

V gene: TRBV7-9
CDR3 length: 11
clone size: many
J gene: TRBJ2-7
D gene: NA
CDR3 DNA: TGTGCCAGCAGCTTAACCCACGAGCAGTACTTC
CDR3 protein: CASSLTHEQYF

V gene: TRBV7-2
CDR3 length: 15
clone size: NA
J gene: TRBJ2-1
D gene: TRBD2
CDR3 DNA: TGTACCAGCAGCTTCACTAGCGGGGTATGGAATGAGCAGTTCTTC
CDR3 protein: CTSSFTSGVWNEQFF

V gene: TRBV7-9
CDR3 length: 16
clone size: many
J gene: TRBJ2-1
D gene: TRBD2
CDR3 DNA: TGTGCCAGCAGCATCGATAGCGGGGTGCCCTACAATGAGCAGTTCTTC
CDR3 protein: CASSIDSGVPYNEQFF

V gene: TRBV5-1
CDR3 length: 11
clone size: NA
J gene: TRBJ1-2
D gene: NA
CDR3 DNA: TGCGCCAGCAGCGGTTCTATGGACTACACCTTC
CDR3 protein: CASSGSMDYTF

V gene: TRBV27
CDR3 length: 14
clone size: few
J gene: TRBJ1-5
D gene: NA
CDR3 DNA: TGTGCCAGCAGTTTAGTGGGGTCAGAACAGCCCCAGCATTTT
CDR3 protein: CASSLVGSEQPQHF

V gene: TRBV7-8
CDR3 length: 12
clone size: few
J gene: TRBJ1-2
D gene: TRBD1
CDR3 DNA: TGTGCCAGCAGTTCGGACAGGATAGGCTACACCTTC
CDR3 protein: CASSSDRIGYTF

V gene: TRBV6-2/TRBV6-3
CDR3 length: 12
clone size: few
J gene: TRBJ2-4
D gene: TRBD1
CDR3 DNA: TGTGCCAGCAGTCGGGACAGAAACATTCAGTACTTC
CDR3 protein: CASSRDRNIQYF

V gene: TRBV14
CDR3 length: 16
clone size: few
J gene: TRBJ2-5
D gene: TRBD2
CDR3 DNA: TGTGCCAGCAGCCAAGCATGGCGGGGGACCCAAGAGACCCAGTACTTC
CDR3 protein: CASSQAWRGTQETQYF

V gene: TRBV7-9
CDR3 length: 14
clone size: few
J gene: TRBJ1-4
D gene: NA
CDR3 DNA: TGTGCCAGCAGGCCCGGGCCATCTAATGAAAAACTGTTTTTT
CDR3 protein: CASRPGPSNEKLFF